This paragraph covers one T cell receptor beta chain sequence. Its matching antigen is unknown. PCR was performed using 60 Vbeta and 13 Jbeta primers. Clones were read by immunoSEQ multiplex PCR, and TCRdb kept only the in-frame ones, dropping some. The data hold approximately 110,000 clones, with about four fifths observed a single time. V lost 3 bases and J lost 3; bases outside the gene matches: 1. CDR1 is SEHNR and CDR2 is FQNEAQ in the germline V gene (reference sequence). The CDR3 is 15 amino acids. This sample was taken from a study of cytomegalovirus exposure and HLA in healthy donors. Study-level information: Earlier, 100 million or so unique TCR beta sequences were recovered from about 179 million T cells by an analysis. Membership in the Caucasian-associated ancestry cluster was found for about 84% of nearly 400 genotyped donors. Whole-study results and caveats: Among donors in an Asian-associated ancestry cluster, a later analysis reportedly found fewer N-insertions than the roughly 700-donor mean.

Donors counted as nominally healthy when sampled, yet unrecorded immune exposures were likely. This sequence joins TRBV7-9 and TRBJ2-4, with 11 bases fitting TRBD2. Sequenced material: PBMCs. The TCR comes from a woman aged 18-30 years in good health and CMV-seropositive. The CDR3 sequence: CASSFSGRGKNIQYF. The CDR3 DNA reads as TGTGCCAGCAGCTTTAGCGGGAGGGGCAAAAACATTCAGTACTTC. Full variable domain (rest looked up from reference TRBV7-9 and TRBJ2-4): DTGVSQNPRHKITKRGQNVTFRCDPISEHNRLYWYRQTLGQGPEFLTYFQNEAQLEKSRLLSDRFSAERPKGSFSTLEIQRTEQGDSAMYLCASSFSGRGKNIQYFGAGTRLSVL.